This passage covers 7 T cell receptor beta chains from one sample sequenced in a study of graft-versus-host responses after intestinal transplantation. Their antigens remain unidentified. Generated by immunoSEQ multiplex PCR, the TCRdb table keeps only in-frame clones and is missing some. The repertoire holds tens of thousands of clones, with roughly 90% as singletons. Sample: unstimulated CD4+ T cells sorted from spleen or lymph node cells, taken before intestinal transplant. The receptors derive from a human donor who received an intestinal transplant.

V gene TRBV7-2 combines with J gene TRBJ2-3; tentatively, D is TRBD2 (5 bases). Looked up from germline, CDR1 is SGHTA and CDR2 is FQGNSA. Trimming removed 0 bases at V and 2 bases at J, with 6 bases between. This CDR3 spans 14 amino acids. The CDR3 sequence is CASSLASDTDTQYF. The CDR3, as DNA: TGTGCCAGCAGCTTAGCTAGCGACACAGATACGCAGTATTTT.

This chain links TRBV19 with TRBJ1-1; D unclear. Trimming removed 1 base at V and 6 bases at J, with 6 bases between. Germline V gene sequence: CDR1 LNHDA, CDR2 SQIVND (reference sequence). This CDR3 spans 12 amino acids. Here the CDR3 DNA reads TGTGCCAGTAGTATAGGGCCCTCTGAAGCTTTCTTT. Encoded protein: CASSIGPSEAFF.

This chain links TRBV7-9 with TRBJ1-2; D might be TRBD1 (5 bases). This CDR3 contains 14 residues. Germline lookup yields CDR1 SEHNR and CDR2 FQNEAQ (reference sequence). The V and J ends lost 5 bases and 1 base respectively, with 11 bases between them. CDR3 protein: CASSPGDHNYGYTF. CDR3 coding DNA: TGTGCCAGCAGCCCGGGGGACCATAACTATGGCTACACCTTC.

V is TRBV29-1 and J is TRBJ2-1; the match to TRBD1 covers 11 bases. Germline-derived CDR1 and CDR2 are SQVTM and ANQGSEA. The CDR3 spans 16 residues. Germline trimming cut 4 bases from V and 5 bases from J; bases unmatched to any gene: 10. In DNA, the CDR3 is TGCAGCGTTGTAGGGACAGGGGGGTTCGGGGACAATGAGCAGTTCTTC. Translated, it gives CSVVGTGGFGDNEQFF.

The chain couples TRBV5-1 to TRBJ2-7, with TRBD2 as a possible D gene (5 bases). The CDR3 totals 14 residues. The germline V and J ends were trimmed by 4 bases and 2 bases, with 13 bases remaining between them. Germline lookup yields CDR1 SGHRS and CDR2 YFSETQ. CDR3 protein: CASSRGGPTYEQYF. CDR3 nucleotide sequence: TGCGCCAGCAGCCGGGGTGGACCGACCTACGAGCAGTACTTC.

The gene calls are TRBV2 and TRBJ2-2, with 11 bases matching TRBD2. The V gene's germline CDR1 is SNHLY and CDR2 FYNNEI. The V segment lost 7 bases and the J segment 6 bases; nucleotides outside the gene matches: 7. This CDR3 has 15 residues. CDR3 loop: CASTPLAGGAGELFF. The CDR3 DNA reads as TGTGCCAGCACCCCGTTAGCGGGGGGGGCCGGGGAGCTGTTTTTT.

V and J are TRBV6-1 and TRBJ1-2; 7 positions agree with TRBD1. Germline CDR1 is MNHNS and CDR2 is SASEGT. After removal of 10 bases from V and 4 bases from J, the junction contained 6 bases not matched to a gene. There are 12 residues in the CDR3. The CDR3 sequence: CAIYRGGYGYTF. The CDR3 bases are TGTGCCATTTACAGGGGTGGCTATGGCTACACCTTC.